What follows are 32 T cell receptor beta chains derived from one specimen sequenced in a study of human thymus T cells (dated by TCRdb to about 2020). The thymus tissue came from surgical resects taken out during corrective cardiac surgery. The library was produced with the immunoSEQ multiplex PCR assay. TCRdb stores this immuneACCESS table with in-frame sequences only. Part of the clones is absent; in the studies checked, under half of the shortfall reflects unresolved V genes, and no reason is known for the rest. The sample table holds some 78,000 clones, of which roughly 97% were seen once. The ten largest account for 0.031% of the sample. Specimen: thymus tissue. The receptors derive from a boy younger than two with a congenital heart defect but otherwise immunologically healthy.

The chain has TRBV7-9 and TRBJ2-2, with D perhaps given as TRBD1 or TRBD2 (5 bases each). This CDR3 is built from 19 residues. Germline values: CDR1 SEHNR, CDR2 FQNEAQ (reference sequence). The V and J ends lost 0 bases and 2 bases respectively, with 19 bases between them. The DNA of the CDR3 is TGTGCCAGCAGCTTAGCGCAGAACGGGGACCTGACAAACACCGGGGAGCTGTTTTTT. Translated, it gives CASSLAQNGDLTNTGELFF.

The rearrangement links TRBV13 to TRBJ1-2, with D unclear. The CDR3 covers 12 residues. V lost 0 bases, J lost 4 bases, and 3 bases lay in between. Germline V CDR1 and CDR2: PRHDT, FYEKMQ (reference sequence). CDR3 bases: TGTGCCAGCAGCTTAGGGGGCTATGGCTACACCTTC. Translating gives CASSLGGYGYTF.

This clone occurred once. V gene TRBV6-1 combines with J gene TRBJ2-7, with a possible D match to TRBD1 (7 bases). Germline V gives CDR1 MNHNS, CDR2 SASEGT. The CDR3 has 11 residues. The V gene lost 7 bases and the J gene lost 4 bases, with 8 bases spanning the gap. The CDR3 coding sequence is TGTGCCAGCACAGGGGGGTACGAGCAGTACTTC. Encoded protein: CASTGGYEQYF.

This rearrangement joins TRBV19 to TRBJ1-5; 7 positions agree with TRBD1. Unmatched junction bases numbered 10, after V lost 5 bases and J lost 0 bases. This CDR3 contains 17 residues. Germline V lookup: CDR1 LNHDA, CDR2 SQIVND (reference sequence). The DNA for the CDR3 is TGTGCCAGTAGTCCTCGGGACAGCCAAGATAGCAATCAGCCCCAGCATTTT. Its protein product is CASSPRDSQDSNQPQHF.

CDR3 residues: CATSRDSGGGTDTQYF. The DNA for the CDR3 is TGTGCCACCAGCAGAGATTCCGGGGGAGGCACAGATACGCAGTATTTT. The chain couples TRBV15 to TRBJ2-3, with D perhaps matching TRBD2 (6 bases). Germline V gene lookup returns CDR1 LNHNV and CDR2 YYDKDF (reference sequence). V lost 0 bases and J 1 base, leaving 11 bases between the germline ends. The CDR3 contains 16 residues.

This clone appeared once. The chain combines TRBV4-3 with TRBJ2-3; 10 bases agree with TRBD2. V dropped 3 bases and J dropped 2; count of bases not matched to a gene: 14. Germline assignment: CDR1 LGHNA and CDR2 YSLEER. The CDR3 consists of 19 residues. CDR3 nucleotide sequence: TGCGCCAGCAGCCAGATCGGTTCGGCTAGCGGGGGAACCACAGATACGCAGTATTTT. Translated, it gives CASSQIGSASGGTTDTQYF.

This rearrangement joins TRBV4-3 to TRBJ2-7; maybe TRBD1 (6 bases). Looked up from germline, CDR1 is LGHNA and CDR2 is YSLEER. This CDR3 has 19 residues. Between the trimmed V and J ends, which lost 0 bases and 0 bases, there was a span of 21 bases. DNA of the CDR3: TGCGCCAGCAGCCAAGATTGGAGTAGGAACAGGGAAAGCTCCTACGAGCAGTACTTC. It codes for CASSQDWSRNRESSYEQYF.

This clone was picked up one time. The CDR3 DNA reads TGTGCCAGCAGCTTAGAGGGGACTCCGAACACCGGGGAGCTGTTTTTT. This gives the protein CASSLEGTPNTGELFF. This chain joins TRBV7-2 and TRBJ2-2; tentatively, D is TRBD2 (6 bases). The V gene's germline CDR1 is SGHTA and CDR2 FQGNSA. The length of the CDR3 is 16 residues. Trimming stripped 1 base from V and 0 bases from J, with 9 bases between.

The CDR3 spells CASSLPSHDGGRARTDEQFF. DNA for the CDR3: TGTGCCAGCAGTTTACCCTCGCATGATGGCGGGAGGGCCAGGACCGATGAGCAGTTCTTC. This rearrangement joins TRBV27 to TRBJ2-1; TRBD2 matches at 9 bases. Germline assignment: CDR1 MNHEY and CDR2 SMNVEV (reference sequence). Trimming took 2 bases from V and 8 from J; bases not matched to a gene: 22. The CDR3 consists of 20 residues.

The CDR3, as DNA: TGTGCCAGCAGTTTATGTCGCGGGAATGAGCAGTTCTTC. Its protein is CASSLCRGNEQFF. This chain links TRBV28 with TRBJ2-1, with a tentative D call TRBD2 (5 bases). V shed 0 bases and J shed 7 bases, with 7 bases lying between them. This CDR3 has 13 amino acids. Germline CDR1 reads MDHEN; CDR2 reads SYDVKM.

This rearrangement joins TRBV5-1 to TRBJ2-4, with D possibly TRBD2 on 5 matching bases. V lost 0 bases, J lost 1 base, and 14 bases lay in between. The germline CDR1 and CDR2 sequences are SGHRS and YFSETQ. This CDR3 has 17 residues. The chain's CDR3 is CASSLAVRGWAKNIQYF. The CDR3 bases are TGCGCCAGCAGCTTGGCAGTCAGAGGGTGGGCCAAAAACATTCAGTACTTC.

The chain uses TRBV25-1 and TRBJ2-3; D unresolved. The V end lost 6 bases, the J end lost 5 bases, and 9 bases lay between the germline ends. The CDR3 is 12 residues long. Per germline, CDR1 MGHDK and CDR2 SYGVNS. CDR3 loop: CASSSQVDTQYF. The CDR3 coding sequence is TGTGCCAGCAGCTCCCAGGTAGATACGCAGTATTTT.

The chain employs TRBV7-8 and TRBJ2-5; 10 bases align to TRBD1. V gave up 4 bases and J gave up 5 bases; unmatched junction bases: 16. The germline V gene has CDR1 SGHVS and CDR2 FQNEAQ. The length of the CDR3 is 18 residues. The CDR3 spells CASSSQPTKKDRGETQYF. The CDR3 DNA is TGTGCCAGCAGCTCCCAACCAACGAAAAAGGACAGGGGGGAGACCCAGTACTTC.

This sequence joins TRBV10-2 and TRBJ2-3; D might be TRBD2 (6 bases). Germline CDR1 and CDR2: WSHSY and SAAADI. The length of the CDR3 is 16 residues. With 6 bases removed from V and 3 bases from J, the gap between germline ends came to 19 bases. The CDR3 here is CASRAVTSSPTDTQYF. The DNA of the CDR3 is TGCGCCAGCAGAGCCGTGACTAGTTCCCCAACAGATACGCAGTATTTT.

The V gene is TRBV29-1, the J gene TRBJ2-5, with TRBD1 identical over 7 bases. Per germline, CDR1 SQVTM and CDR2 ANQGSEA. The CDR3 is 17 residues long. Trimming cost V 5 bases and J 3 bases; bases outside gene matches: 18. The CDR3 DNA is TGCAGCGTTCTGCTAGGGGTGAGGGGGCAAAGGAAAGAGACCCAGTACTTC. It encodes CSVLLGVRGQRKETQYF.

The gene calls are TRBV18 and TRBJ1-3, with D hard to call. Germline assignment: CDR1 KGHSH and CDR2 LQKENI. Trimming took 3 bases from V and 0 from J, leaving 15 bases between them. CDR3 length equals 17 residues. The CDR3 region is CASSPRAPPVSGNTIYF. CDR3 nucleotides: TGTGCCAGCTCACCGAGGGCTCCACCCGTCTCTGGAAACACCATATATTTT.

This clone has a single count. The chain is built from TRBV7-9 and TRBJ2-1; D might be TRBD2 (5 bases). V gave up 1 base and J gave up 5 bases, with 12 bases separating them. Germline loops: CDR1 SEHNR, CDR2 FQNEAQ (reference sequence). The CDR3 loop spans 15 amino acids. CDR3 sequence: CASSLGVVAHNEQFF. The DNA of the CDR3 is TGTGCCAGCAGCTTAGGGGTCGTAGCGCACAATGAGCAGTTCTTC.

The chain combines TRBV5-4 with TRBJ2-4, with D perhaps being TRBD1 or TRBD2 (5 bases each). The length of the CDR3 is 20 residues. V shed 0 bases and J shed 1 base, with 23 bases lying between them. CDR1 and CDR2 from the germline V gene are SGHNT and YYREEE (reference sequence). CDR3 sequence reads: CASSLAGSRDRDRAKNIQYF. CDR3 bases: TGTGCCAGCAGCTTGGCGGGGTCCCGGGACCGAGATAGGGCCAAAAACATTCAGTACTTC.

The genes are TRBV28 and TRBJ2-7, with 7 bases matching TRBD1. The CDR3 totals 16 residues. V lost 3 bases and J lost 4; bases outside the gene matches: 12. Germline values: CDR1 MDHEN, CDR2 SYDVKM. CDR3 nucleotides: TGTGCCAGCAGTTTTGTTGCCGGGACAGCCTTATACGAGCAGTACTTC. Its protein is CASSFVAGTALYEQYF.

V gene TRBV4-2 combines with J gene TRBJ2-3, with D perhaps assigned TRBD1 or TRBD2 (5 bases each). Germline assignment: CDR1 LGHNA and CDR2 YNFKEQ. The CDR3 extends over 20 amino acids. Trimming shortened V by 1 base and J by 2 bases, and 25 bases separated the two germline ends. The CDR3 protein is CASSQGEGSKARRVTDTQYF. The CDR3 nucleotides read TGTGCCAGCAGCCAAGGTGAGGGGAGCAAGGCTAGGCGCGTCACAGATACGCAGTATTTT.

This rearrangement joins TRBV5-8 to TRBJ1-4, with TRBD1 identical over 10 bases. With V trimmed by 1 base and J by 8 bases, 11 bases remained unmatched. There are 17 residues in the CDR3. CDR1 and CDR2 (germline): SGHTS, YDEGEE. DNA of the CDR3: TGTGCCAGCAGCTTGTCGGCCTCCGGGACAGGGGAAGAAAAACTGTTTTTT. This encodes CASSLSASGTGEEKLFF.

For this clone: Germline and junction disagree at one end, which may indicate a read error. The chain uses TRBV30 and TRBJ1-6; D unclear. Germline loops: CDR1 GTSNPN, CDR2 SVGIG (reference sequence). The CDR3 covers 14 residues. The CDR3 loop reads CAWSAPGCNSPPHF. The CDR3 coding sequence is TGTGCCTGGAGTGCACCCGGATGCAATTCACCCCCCCACTTT.

This chain links TRBV6-1 with TRBJ1-1; 7 bases match TRBD1. CDR3 length equals 17 residues. CDR1 and CDR2 from the germline V gene are MNHNS and SASEGT. With V trimmed by 1 base and J by 2 bases, 10 bases remained unmatched. In DNA, the CDR3 is TGTGCCAGCAGTGAAGTCGGGCAGGGGGTTCAAAACACTGAAGCTTTCTTT. As protein: CASSEVGQGVQNTEAFF.

V usage is TRBV28 and J usage is TRBJ1-1, with a tentative D call TRBD1 (5 bases). Deletions cut 8 bases from V and 10 bases from J, with 29 bases between. The CDR3 consists of 16 residues. The germline V gene encodes CDR1 MDHEN and CDR2 SYDVKM. This CDR3 is CASQTNSGGGFWGAFF. CDR3 coding DNA: TGTGCCAGCCAAACTAATAGCGGGGGTGGGTTTTGGGGAGCTTTCTTT.

This chain joins TRBV29-1 and TRBJ1-2; D is perhaps TRBD1 (6 bases). The CDR3 runs to 12 residues. CDR1 and CDR2 from the germline V gene are SQVTM and ANQGSEA. V lost 0 bases and J lost 8, with 10 bases in between. CDR3 in amino acids: CSVEERGGGYTF. CDR3 nucleotide sequence: TGCAGCGTTGAAGAAAGGGGGGGCGGCTACACCTTC.

J is TRBJ2-7 and V is TRBV7-9; 9 nucleotides match TRBD1. V lost 1 base to trimming and J lost 9 bases; unmatched junction nucleotides: 10. Looked up from germline, CDR1 is SEHNR and CDR2 is FQNEAQ (reference sequence). The CDR3 is 15 residues long. CDR3 region: CASSLVRDRVHGQYF. The DNA of the CDR3 is TGTGCCAGCAGCTTAGTCCGGGACAGGGTGCACGGGCAGTACTTC.

The genes are TRBV5-6 and TRBJ2-2; D perhaps matches TRBD1 (5 bases). The CDR3 has 17 amino acids. Germline values: CDR1 SGHDT, CDR2 YYEEEE. Between the trimmed V and J ends, which lost 0 bases and 7 bases, there was a span of 19 bases. In nucleotides, the CDR3 is TGTGCCAGCAGCTTGGAATTCGGCGTCAGGGCAAACGGGGAGCTGTTTTTT. Protein product: CASSLEFGVRANGELFF.

The V gene is TRBV18, the J gene TRBJ1-2; 12 bases agree with TRBD1. Germline assignment: CDR1 KGHSH and CDR2 LQKENI. The V segment lost 6 bases and the J segment 0 bases; nucleotides outside the gene matches: 8. The CDR3 consists of 17 residues. CDR3 DNA: TGTGCCAGCTCCCCGGGACAGGGGGCACATTCTAACTATGGCTACACCTTC. Amino acids: CASSPGQGAHSNYGYTF.

The chain carries TRBV5-5 and TRBJ1-1, with 7 bases identical to TRBD1. The V and J ends lost 4 bases and 7 bases, in that order; junction bases with no gene match: 19. The CDR3 sequence is 17 residues long. The germline V gene has CDR1 SGHKS and CDR2 YYEKEE (reference sequence). This CDR3 reads CASSPPQIDREGCEAFF. CDR3 DNA sequence: TGTGCCAGCAGCCCGCCCCAAATCGACAGGGAAGGGTGTGAAGCTTTCTTT. The variable domain in full, completed from reference TRBV5-5 and TRBJ1-1, reads DAGVTQSPTHLIKTRGQQVTLRCSPISGHKSVSWYQQVLGQGPQFIFQYYEKEERGRGNFPDRFSARQFPNYSSELNVNALLLGDSALYLCASSPPQIDREGCEAFFGQGTRLTVV.

V is TRBV29-1 and J is TRBJ1-4; D might be TRBD1 (5 bases). V lost 5 bases, J lost 4 bases, and 11 bases lay in between. The CDR3 is 13 amino acids. Germline CDR1 and CDR2: SQVTM and ANQGSEA. The chain's CDR3 is CSVKQAINEKLFF. Here the CDR3 DNA reads TGCAGCGTTAAACAGGCGATTAATGAAAAACTGTTTTTT.

The chain recombines TRBV19 with TRBJ2-3; 10 bases match TRBD2. The germline V gene has CDR1 LNHDA and CDR2 SQIVND (reference sequence). V shed 0 bases, J shed 4 bases, and the junction held 7 bases outside the gene matches. There are 17 residues in the CDR3. The CDR3 DNA sequence: TGTGCCAGTAGTATAGAGATGGCTAGCGGGAGTGCAGATACGCAGTATTTT. The encoded protein is CASSIEMASGSADTQYF.

Details on this clone: The same CDR3 can be traced to other DNA sequences in this sample. The chain links TRBV14 to TRBJ2-2; D uncertain. There are 13 residues in the CDR3. Germline CDR1 is SGHDN and CDR2 is FVKESK. V lost 0 bases and J lost 5, with 4 bases in between. CDR3 DNA sequence: TGTGCCAGCAGCCAAGAGAGAACCGGGGAGCTGTTTTTT. Translated, it gives CASSQERTGELFF.